These 29 T cell receptor beta chains came from one sample sequenced in a study of shared clonotypes between healthy human individuals. Data came from immunoSEQ multiplex PCR; TCRdb stores just in-frame clones and leaves some out. This table has approximately 2,200,000 clones, 90% to 95% appearing once. CD45RO-negative, CCR7-positively selected cells formed the naive CD8 fraction, excluding terminally differentiated effector memory CD45RA+ cells. Sequencing was performed on naive CD8+ T cells from PBMCs. The receptors stem from a man aged 18 to 30 in good health. Some clones in this sample may be carry-over from other donors' samples.

Concerning this clone itself: This sample includes further DNA sequences coding for the same CDR3. The rearrangement links TRBV27 to TRBJ2-7; D uncertain. V lost 6 bases to trimming and J lost 7 bases, with 10 bases between them. This CDR3 is 11 amino acids long. CDR1 is MNHEY and CDR2 is SMNVEV in the germline V gene (reference sequence). For the CDR3, the DNA is TGTGCCAGCAGCCCCGGCCTAGAGCAGTACTTC. Translating gives CASSPGLEQYF.

This chain connects TRBV29-1 to TRBJ2-7, with D possibly being TRBD1 or TRBD2 (5 bases each). Per germline, CDR1 SQVTM and CDR2 ANQGSEA. The CDR3 consists of 13 residues. V was cut by 4 bases and J by 2 bases, with 12 bases left in between. The CDR3 here is CSVVRGPPYEQYF. The CDR3 nucleotides read TGCAGCGTTGTGAGGGGACCACCCTACGAGCAGTACTTC.

This chain links TRBV19 with TRBJ2-1; 8 bases line up with TRBD2. V dropped 5 bases and J dropped 3; count of bases not matched to a gene: 6. CDR3 length equals 15 residues. CDR1 and CDR2 from the germline V gene are LNHDA and SQIVND (reference sequence). The CDR3 reads CASSPTSGGYNEQFF. In DNA, the CDR3 is TGTGCCAGTAGTCCCACTAGCGGAGGCTACAATGAGCAGTTCTTC.

V gene TRBV7-9 combines with J gene TRBJ2-5; 9 bases match TRBD2. With V trimmed by 2 bases and J by 2 bases, 9 bases remained unmatched. CDR3 length: 17 amino acids. The germline CDR1 and CDR2 sequences are SEHNR and FQNEAQ (reference sequence). CDR3 sequence (DNA): TGTGCCAGCAGCTTAATTCCTAGCGGGATGACACAAGAGACCCAGTACTTC. This encodes CASSLIPSGMTQETQYF. The full variable domain, rest sourced from reference TRBV7-9 and TRBJ2-5, is DTGVSQNPRHKITKRGQNVTFRCDPISEHNRLYWYRQTLGQGPEFLTYFQNEAQLEKSRLLSDRFSAERPKGSFSTLEIQRTEQGDSAMYLCASSLIPSGMTQETQYFGPGTRLLVL.

The V call is TRBV5-3, the J call TRBJ2-5; D tentatively fits TRBD1 or TRBD2 (5 bases each). TRBV5-3 falls under the ORF class, with uncertain function. V dropped 0 bases and J dropped 4 bases, with 19 bases sitting between them. The CDR3 has 17 amino acids. For the CDR3, the DNA is TGTGCCAGAAGCTTGGGTCGTGCGACTCCTGGGGGAGAGACCCAGTACTTC. Its translation is CARSLGRATPGGETQYF.

This chain uses TRBV4-3 with TRBJ2-1; 7 nucleotides agree with TRBD2. The germline V gene encodes CDR1 LGHNA and CDR2 YSLEER. The length of the CDR3 is 15 residues. Trimming cost V 5 bases and J 0 bases; bases outside gene matches: 4. The CDR3 nucleotides read TGCGCCAGCAGCGCGTCTAGCGGCTCCTACAATGAGCAGTTCTTC. As protein: CASSASSGSYNEQFF.

The gene calls are TRBV9 and TRBJ2-1; no clear D. Trimming pared 1 base from V and 1 base from J, leaving 9 bases between. CDR3 size: 15 residues. Looked up from germline, CDR1 is SGDLS and CDR2 is YYNGEE. CDR3 DNA: TGTGCCAGCAGCGTAAAAAGGCGGTCCTACAATGAGCAGTTCTTC. Translated: CASSVKRRSYNEQFF.

Worth noting for this clone: Other DNA sequences of this sample code for an identical CDR3. The V gene is TRBV6-5, the J gene TRBJ1-3, with D perhaps TRBD1 (5 bases). This CDR3 comprises 15 residues. The V end lost 5 bases, the J end lost 4 bases, and 15 bases lay between the germline ends. The germline CDR1 and CDR2 sequences are MNHEY and SVGAGI. In DNA form, the CDR3 reads TGTGCCAGCAGTGCCACCGGGACCCTCGGAAACACCATATATTTT. This translates into CASSATGTLGNTIYF.

This clone was counted once. The rearrangement uses TRBV7-9 and TRBJ2-7; 10 nucleotides line up with TRBD2. J was trimmed by 3 bases and V by 5 bases; bases with no gene match: 7. This CDR3 region has 15 residues. The germline gives CDR1 SEHNR, CDR2 FQNEAQ (reference sequence). CDR3 sequence (DNA): TGTGCCAGCAGCCATCGGACTAGCGGCTTCTACGAGCAGTACTTC. Encoded protein: CASSHRTSGFYEQYF.

The chain carries TRBV21-1 and TRBJ1-4. TRBV21-1 counts as a pseudogene. This CDR3 comprises 13 residues. CDR3 residues: CASSKVGGEKLFF. The CDR3 DNA is TGTGCCAGCAGCAAAGTGGGGGGTGAAAAACTGTTTTTT.

This clone was seen a few times. V and J are TRBV28 and TRBJ2-7, with D perhaps matching TRBD2 (5 bases). Germline values: CDR1 MDHEN, CDR2 SYDVKM. The CDR3 has 14 residues. V was trimmed by 6 bases and J by 5 bases, leaving 17 bases between them. The CDR3 protein is CASRNPDSRDEQYF. For the CDR3, the DNA is TGTGCCAGCAGGAACCCCGATTCGAGGGACGAGCAGTACTTC.

With respect to this clone: At the DNA level, this CDR3 is encoded by other sequences in the same sample as well. The rearrangement uses TRBV5-1 and TRBJ2-7; TRBD1 is a possible D gene (6 bases). Germline V gives CDR1 SGHRS, CDR2 YFSETQ. This CDR3 region has 14 residues. V was trimmed by 0 bases and J by 1 base, leaving 8 bases between them. The DNA of the CDR3 is TGCGCCAGCAGCTTGGGCAGGGGATCCTACGAGCAGTACTTC. Protein: CASSLGRGSYEQYF.

The chain couples TRBV7-2 to TRBJ2-1, with 9 nucleotides matching TRBD1. Trimming at V came to 5 bases and at J to 7 bases, leaving 6 bases not matched to a gene. The CDR3 extends over 14 amino acids. Germline values: CDR1 SGHTA, CDR2 FQGNSA. The CDR3 loop is CASSLTGGPNEQFF. The CDR3 DNA reads as TGTGCCAGCAGCCTCACAGGGGGCCCGAATGAGCAGTTCTTC.

The rearrangement links TRBV27 to TRBJ2-6, with TRBD2 as a possible D gene (6 bases). Trimming shortened V by 7 bases and J by 1 base, and 11 bases separated the two germline ends. The CDR3 consists of 15 residues. CDR1 is MNHEY and CDR2 is SMNVEV in the germline V gene (reference sequence). DNA for the CDR3: TGTGCCAGCACCAGGAGGGGATCTGGGGCCAACGTCCTGACTTTC. Amino acid sequence: CASTRRGSGANVLTF. The full variable domain, in which reference TRBV27 and TRBJ2-6 provide the parts outside the CDR3, is EAQVTQNPRYLITVTGKKLTVTCSQNMNHEYMSWYRQDPGLGLRQIYYSMNVEVTDKGDVPEGYKVSRKEKRNFPLILESPSPNQTSLYFCASTRRGSGANVLTFGAGSRLTVL.

The rearrangement joins TRBV7-9 to TRBJ2-2; 7 bases align to TRBD2. The CDR3 runs 14 residues. CDR1 and CDR2 from the germline V gene are SEHNR and FQNEAQ (reference sequence). Germline trimming cut 6 bases from V and 4 bases from J; bases unmatched to any gene: 5. The CDR3 here is CASRVLAGTGELFF. The CDR3 DNA follows: TGTGCCAGCAGAGTCTTAGCGGGCACCGGGGAGCTGTTTTTT. Full variable domain (outside the CDR3, taken from reference TRBV7-9 and TRBJ2-2): DTGVSQNPRHKITKRGQNVTFRCDPISEHNRLYWYRQTLGQGPEFLTYFQNEAQLEKSRLLSDRFSAERPKGSFSTLEIQRTEQGDSAMYLCASRVLAGTGELFFGEGSRLTVL.

J is TRBJ2-3 and V is TRBV9, with a weak D call TRBD1 (6 bases). This CDR3 contains 17 residues. Trimming cost V 3 bases and J 1 base, with 18 bases left between them. Germline V CDR1 and CDR2: SGDLS, YYNGEE. The CDR3 sequence is CASSANNQGTGTDTQYF. CDR3 DNA sequence: TGTGCCAGCAGCGCCAACAACCAGGGGACGGGCACAGATACGCAGTATTTT.

The genes are TRBV11-2 and TRBJ2-2; no clear D. From germline, CDR1 is SGHAT and CDR2 FQNNGV. V lost 1 base to trimming and J lost 1 base, with 4 bases between them. The CDR3 has 14 amino acids. The CDR3 sequence: CASSLGLNTGELFF. In DNA form, the CDR3 reads TGTGCCAGCAGCTTAGGGTTGAACACCGGGGAGCTGTTTTTT.

The V call is TRBV13, the J call TRBJ2-7; D possibly corresponds to TRBD1 (6 bases). Trimming took off 5 bases at V and 2 bases at J, with 10 bases between the two ends. CDR1 is PRHDT and CDR2 is FYEKMQ in the germline V gene (reference sequence). The CDR3 spans 13 residues. CDR3 sequence: CASSGGRAYEQYF. CDR3 bases: TGTGCCAGCAGCGGGGGCCGTGCCTACGAGCAGTACTTC.

The chain combines TRBV2 with TRBJ2-3; 10 bases align to TRBD1. Trimming at V came to 7 bases and at J to 1 base, leaving 17 bases not matched to a gene. CDR1 and CDR2 (germline): SNHLY, FYNNEI. The CDR3 consists of 19 residues. CDR3 coding DNA: TGTGCCAGCATGACGCTGGCGACAGGGGGCAGGGGAGGCACAGATACGCAGTATTTT. It yields the protein CASMTLATGGRGGTDTQYF.

This clone was found once. This rearrangement joins TRBV7-9 to TRBJ1-4, with a possible D match to TRBD1 (6 bases). The CDR3 has 13 residues. Per germline, CDR1 SEHNR and CDR2 FQNEAQ (reference sequence). Trimming stripped 2 bases from V and 6 bases from J, with 7 bases between. The CDR3 DNA sequence: TGTGCCAGCAGCTTAAACAGGGATGAAAAACTGTTTTTT. It specifies CASSLNRDEKLFF. The entire variable domain, with the rest obtained from reference TRBV7-9 and TRBJ1-4, is as follows: DTGVSQNPRHKITKRGQNVTFRCDPISEHNRLYWYRQTLGQGPEFLTYFQNEAQLEKSRLLSDRFSAERPKGSFSTLEIQRTEQGDSAMYLCASSLNRDEKLFFGSGTQLSVL.

The chain joins TRBV29-1 to TRBJ1-1, with TRBD1 as a possible D gene (5 bases). CDR1 is SQVTM and CDR2 is ANQGSEA in the germline V gene. The CDR3 runs to 12 residues. The CDR3 DNA follows: TGCAGTTCGGCAGGGACGAACACTGAAGCTTTCTTT. It encodes CSSAGTNTEAFF.

In this sample, this clone turned up once. J is TRBJ2-3 and V is TRBV5-6, with 8 positions matching TRBD2. The length of the CDR3 is 18 residues. The J segment lost 0 bases and the V segment lost 0 bases, leaving 9 bases of the junction unmatched. Germline loops: CDR1 SGHDT, CDR2 YYEEEE. The CDR3 region is CASSLVGGGGTSTDTQYF. CDR3 in DNA: TGTGCCAGCAGCTTGGTGGGTGGCGGGGGGACTAGCACAGATACGCAGTATTTT.

Regarding this clone: Other DNA sequences of this sample code for an identical CDR3. The CDR3 coding sequence is TGCGCCAGCAGCCAAGGCCGGTCGAGCTCCTACGAGCAGTACTTC. Amino acid sequence: CASSQGRSSSYEQYF. V is TRBV4-3 and J is TRBJ2-7; D uncertain. Looked up from germline, CDR1 is LGHNA and CDR2 is YSLEER. Trimming pared 1 base from V and 0 bases from J, leaving 10 bases between. CDR3 size: 15 residues.

Regarding this clone: This sample includes further DNA sequences coding for the same CDR3. This chain joins TRBV6-5 and TRBJ2-7; TRBD2 might be the D (6 bases). There are 14 residues in the CDR3. V dropped 2 bases and J dropped 0 bases, with 8 bases sitting between them. Per germline, CDR1 MNHEY and CDR2 SVGAGI. The CDR3 protein is CASSYGDSSYEQYF. Written as DNA, the CDR3 is TGTGCCAGCAGTTACGGGGACTCCTCCTACGAGCAGTACTTC.

The chain links TRBV15 to TRBJ2-2; D may be TRBD1 or TRBD2 (5 bases each). Per the germline V gene, CDR1 is LNHNV and CDR2 is YYDKDF (reference sequence). CDR3 size: 13 residues. Trimming took 8 bases from V and 4 from J, leaving 11 bases between them. DNA of the CDR3: TGTGCCACCGGGGGTAAGATCACCGGGGAGCTGTTTTTT. Translating gives CATGGKITGELFF. The whole variable domain, filled in from reference TRBV15 and TRBJ2-2, reads DAMVIQNPRYQVTQFGKPVTLSCSQTLNHNVMYWYQQKSSQAPKLLFHYYDKDFNNEADTPDNFQSRRPNTSFCFLDIRSPGLGDTAMYLCATGGKITGELFFGEGSRLTVL.

This clone was detected only once. The chain has TRBV7-2 and TRBJ2-3; D call uncertain. The CDR3 is made up of 14 amino acids. Germline values: CDR1 SGHTA, CDR2 FQGNSA. The V end lost 3 bases, the J end lost 2 bases, and 9 bases lay between the germline ends. CDR3 DNA: TGTGCCAGCAGCTTTTTTCTGGCCACAGATACGCAGTATTTT. The encoded protein is CASSFFLATDTQYF.

This chain joins TRBV5-5 and TRBJ1-1; D not certain. Between the trimmed V and J ends, which lost 2 bases and 4 bases, there was a span of 6 bases. CDR1 and CDR2 from the germline V gene are SGHKS and YYEKEE (reference sequence). The CDR3 is 12 residues long. The CDR3 DNA sequence: TGTGCCAGCAGCTTTAGGGTCACTGAAGCTTTCTTT. Translating gives CASSFRVTEAFF. Variable domain in full (rest from reference TRBV5-5 and TRBJ1-1): DAGVTQSPTHLIKTRGQQVTLRCSPISGHKSVSWYQQVLGQGPQFIFQYYEKEERGRGNFPDRFSARQFPNYSSELNVNALLLGDSALYLCASSFRVTEAFFGQGTRLTVV.

The chain is built from TRBV11-2 and TRBJ1-2; D call uncertain. This CDR3 has 16 residues. Trimming stripped 4 bases from V and 4 bases from J, with 19 bases between. Germline V gives CDR1 SGHAT, CDR2 FQNNGV. In DNA form, the CDR3 reads TGTGCCAGCAGCTCTTTTGGGTCAGACGGTAGCTATGGCTACACCTTC. This translates into CASSSFGSDGSYGYTF.

As for this clone: This CDR3 is also generated by other DNA sequences in the sample. J is TRBJ1-4 and V is TRBV29-1; TRBD1 agrees at 7 bases. The CDR3 consists of 13 residues. The germline gives CDR1 SQVTM, CDR2 ANQGSEA. Unmatched junction bases numbered 7, after V lost 4 bases and J lost 8 bases. CDR3 sequence: CSVGTGLGEKLFF. The CDR3 DNA reads TGCAGCGTTGGGACAGGCCTTGGGGAAAAACTGTTTTTT.